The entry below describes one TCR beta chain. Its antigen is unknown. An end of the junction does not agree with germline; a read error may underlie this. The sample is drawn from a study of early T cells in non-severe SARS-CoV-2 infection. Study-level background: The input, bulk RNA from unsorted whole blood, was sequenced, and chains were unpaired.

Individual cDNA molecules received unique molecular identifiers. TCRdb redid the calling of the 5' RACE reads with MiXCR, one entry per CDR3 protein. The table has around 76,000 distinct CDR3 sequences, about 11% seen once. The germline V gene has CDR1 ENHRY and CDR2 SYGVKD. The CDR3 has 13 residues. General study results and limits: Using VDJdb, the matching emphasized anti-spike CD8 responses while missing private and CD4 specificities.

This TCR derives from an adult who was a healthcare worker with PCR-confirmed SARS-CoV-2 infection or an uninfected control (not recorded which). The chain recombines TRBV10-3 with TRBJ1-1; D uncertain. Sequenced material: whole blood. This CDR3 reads CAISKGLNTEVFF. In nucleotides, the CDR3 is TGTGCCATCAGTAAGGGCTTGAACACTGAAGTTTTCTTT.